This T cell receptor (beta chain) was sequenced in a study of T cells in Graves' hyperthyroidism and ophthalmopathy. Study-wide results and caveats: Most expanded thyroid clonotypes above 0.001 recurred in blood. Ophthalmopathy stood apart from stable hyperthyroidism in a 13 V-J model.

A few counts support this clonotype. Its target is not known. From RNA transcripts, TCR beta CDR3 regions were amplified. First-round RT-PCR of the TCR CDR3 relied on the HTBI primer set. TCRdb re-called the multiplex PCR reads with MiXCR, one entry per CDR3 protein. The repertoire holds around 530,000 distinct CDR3 sequences, with 17% as singletons. V gave up 1 base and J gave up 3 bases, with 16 bases separating them. Germline V lookup: CDR1 LGHDT, CDR2 YNNKEL (reference sequence). This CDR3 is built from 16 residues. Sequencing used blood. The source of this sequence is a woman aged 18-29 years with Graves' ophthalmopathy. The rearrangement joins TRBV3-1 to TRBJ2-7; D perhaps matches TRBD2 (6 bases). The CDR3 nucleotides are TGTGCCAGCAGCCAAGGTCGGGGGAGCCGCCACTACGAGCAGTACTTC. Its translation is CASSQGRGSRHYEQYF.